A selection of T cell receptor beta chains follows, all from one sample in a study of CD8 T cells in Susac syndrome. TCRdb re-called the immunoSEQ multiplex PCR reads through MiXCR, storing one row per CDR3 protein. The sample has 140,000 to 150,000 distinct CDR3 sequences; approximately 93% are singletons. The sample consisted of CD4+ T cells from PBMCs. The receptors come from a human donor in good health. Each CDR3 is given with its conserved first and last residue. Each record gives: D gene, V gene, J gene, clone size, CDR3 DNA, CDR3 protein. The D gene is left open where the match is weak. Part of the rows lack a size; the others show once, few, many or a class for expanded clones.

d_gene: TRBD1; v_gene: TRBV7-2; j_gene: TRBJ1-5; abundance: .; CDR3nt: TGTGCCAGCAGCCTATCCACCGGACAGGGCGGTATCCCCCAGCATTTT; CDR3aa: CASSLSTGQGGIPQHF
d_gene: .; v_gene: TRBV5-1; j_gene: TRBJ2-1; abundance: .; CDR3nt: TGCGCCAGCAGCTTGCAGTTGGCGGGTGGGGTCCATGAGCAGTTCTTC; CDR3aa: CASSLQLAGGVHEQFF
d_gene: TRBD2; v_gene: TRBV18; j_gene: TRBJ2-1; abundance: .; CDR3nt: TGTGCCAGCTCCACCGGGACTAGCGGGACAAATGAGCAGTTCTTC; CDR3aa: CASSTGTSGTNEQFF
d_gene: .; v_gene: TRBV5-4; j_gene: TRBJ1-2; abundance: .; CDR3nt: TGTGCCAGCAGCTTGGGGTTAGGAGATGGCTACACCTTC; CDR3aa: CASSLGLGDGYTF
d_gene: TRBD2; v_gene: TRBV27; j_gene: TRBJ2-1; abundance: .; CDR3nt: TGTGCCAGCAGTTTCGGACTAGCGGGAACAGCCCGGAAGGAGCAGTTCTTC; CDR3aa: CASSFGLAGTARKEQFF
d_gene: .; v_gene: TRBV10-2; j_gene: TRBJ1-2; abundance: .; CDR3nt: TGCGCCAGCAGCGGAAGGGGGGGCTGGGGCCTGGATGGCTACACCTTC; CDR3aa: CASSGRGGWGLDGYTF
d_gene: .; v_gene: TRBV29-1; j_gene: TRBJ2-2; abundance: .; CDR3nt: TGCAGCGTTGATGGGGATATCGGGGAGCTGTTTTTT; CDR3aa: CSVDGDIGELFF
d_gene: .; v_gene: TRBV3-1; j_gene: TRBJ2-7; abundance: .; CDR3nt: TGTGCCAGCAGCCCTGCCGGGGAAAGGGCCTACGAGCAGTACTTC; CDR3aa: CASSPAGERAYEQYF
d_gene: .; v_gene: TRBV3-1; j_gene: TRBJ1-2; abundance: .; CDR3nt: TGTGCCAGCACCCAGAGGGGGGAGTATGGCTACACCTTC; CDR3aa: CASTQRGEYGYTF
d_gene: TRBD1; v_gene: TRBV18; j_gene: TRBJ2-4; abundance: .; CDR3nt: TGTGCCAGCTCACCGCCGGACAGGGAGGACATTCAGTACTTC; CDR3aa: CASSPPDREDIQYF
d_gene: .; v_gene: TRBV5-1; j_gene: TRBJ2-2; abundance: .; CDR3nt: TGCGCCAGCAGCCCCACCGCTCGAAGCGCGAACACCGGGGAGCTGTTTTTT; CDR3aa: CASSPTARSANTGELFF
d_gene: TRBD2; v_gene: TRBV20-1; j_gene: TRBJ2-3; abundance: once; CDR3nt: TGCAGTGCTGACCCGGCTAGCGGGAGTGGGAGCACAGATACGCAGTATTTT; CDR3aa: CSADPASGSGSTDTQYF
d_gene: .; v_gene: TRBV19; j_gene: TRBJ2-3; abundance: .; CDR3nt: TGTGCCAGTAGTACGGGAGAAAGCACAGATACGCAGTATTTT; CDR3aa: CASSTGESTDTQYF
d_gene: .; v_gene: TRBV20-1; j_gene: TRBJ2-5; abundance: .; CDR3nt: TGCAGTGCTAGAGTAGCCAGAGCGGTACAGACCCAGTACTTC; CDR3aa: CSARVARAVQTQYF
d_gene: .; v_gene: TRBV29-1; j_gene: TRBJ2-6; abundance: .; CDR3nt: TGCAGCGTTAATACAGGGCCTGGGGCCAACGTCCTGACTTTC; CDR3aa: CSVNTGPGANVLTF
d_gene: .; v_gene: TRBV10-3; j_gene: TRBJ1-1; abundance: .; CDR3nt: TGTGCCATCAGTGAGTCGGCCGCTGAAGCTTTCTTT; CDR3aa: CAISESAAEAFF
d_gene: TRBD1; v_gene: TRBV12-5; j_gene: TRBJ2-3; abundance: .; CDR3nt: TGTGCTAGTGGTACCGGGACAGCCGGCACAGATACGCAGTATTTT; CDR3aa: CASGTGTAGTDTQYF
d_gene: TRBD1; v_gene: TRBV6-6; j_gene: TRBJ2-1; abundance: .; CDR3nt: TGTGCCAGCAGTTACGGGACAGGGAATGAGCAGTTCTTC; CDR3aa: CASSYGTGNEQFF
d_gene: .; v_gene: TRBV7-9; j_gene: TRBJ2-5; abundance: .; CDR3nt: TGTGCCAGCAGCTCGACGGTCCAGGGACTGCGGGAGACCCAGTACTTC; CDR3aa: CASSSTVQGLRETQYF
d_gene: TRBD2; v_gene: TRBV5-1; j_gene: TRBJ2-3; abundance: .; CDR3nt: TGCGCCAGCAGCTTGGAGGGACTAGGCTACACAGATACGCAGTATTTT; CDR3aa: CASSLEGLGYTDTQYF
d_gene: TRBD1; v_gene: TRBV18; j_gene: TRBJ1-2; abundance: .; CDR3nt: TGTGCCAGCTCACCGCAGGGGGCCAGGGGCTACACCTTC; CDR3aa: CASSPQGARGYTF
d_gene: TRBD1; v_gene: TRBV20-1; j_gene: TRBJ1-2; abundance: .; CDR3nt: TGCAGTGCTAAAGGACAGGGAGAGTTTGGCTATGGCTACACCTTC; CDR3aa: CSAKGQGEFGYGYTF
d_gene: .; v_gene: TRBV9; j_gene: TRBJ2-3; abundance: .; CDR3nt: TGTGCCAGCAGCCCACAAGTGGCGGATACGCAGTATTTT; CDR3aa: CASSPQVADTQYF